Below are 14 T cell receptor beta chains sequenced from a single sample in a study of blood T cell repertoires in COVID-19. Data came from immunoSEQ multiplex PCR; TCRdb stores just in-frame clones and leaves some out. Among around 160,000 clones listed, 65% to 85% were seen once. Sample: PBMCs or T cells enriched from blood (not recorded which). Receptor source: a man between 40 and 49 years old who had recovered from COVID-19.

This clone appeared a few times. This chain connects TRBV10-2 to TRBJ2-7; D not certain. Germline V gene lookup returns CDR1 WSHSY and CDR2 SAAADI. The CDR3 is 13 residues long. V lost 3 bases to trimming and J lost 0 bases, with 6 bases between them. The CDR3 DNA sequence: TGCGCCAGCAGTGAAGCGAGCTCCTACGAGCAGTACGTC. It is translated as CASSEASSYEQYV.

In this sample, this clone turned up once. The CDR3 DNA follows: TGTGCCAGCAGTAGCGCCGGGACAGGCTTTTGGATGGGCAATCAGCCCCAGCATTTT. This encodes CASSSAGTGFWMGNQPQHF. V and J are TRBV2 and TRBJ1-5, with 8 nucleotides matching TRBD1. This CDR3 region has 19 residues. V lost 5 bases, J lost 2 bases, and 17 bases stayed unmatched. The germline V gene encodes CDR1 SNHLY and CDR2 FYNNEI.

The table lists this clone with a count of one. The J gene is TRBJ1-1, the V gene TRBV6-5; D may be TRBD1 (6 bases). V was pared by 5 bases and J by 3 bases, with 10 bases between. CDR1 and CDR2 from the germline V gene are MNHEY and SVGAGI. This CDR3 is 13 amino acids long. The CDR3 DNA reads as TGTGCCAGCAGTATCTCAGGGGACACTGAAGCTTTCTTT. It yields the protein CASSISGDTEAFF.

The V gene is TRBV5-6, the J gene TRBJ1-5; weak D call: TRBD1 (5 bases). The germline V and J ends were trimmed by 4 bases and 2 bases, with 7 bases remaining between them. Germline V gene data show CDR1 as SGHDT and CDR2 as YYEEEE. This CDR3 spans 13 amino acids. The CDR3 sequence: CASSPGGNQPQHF. Written as DNA, the CDR3 is TGTGCCAGCAGCCCGGGGGGCAATCAGCCCCAGCATTTT. Drawing the rest from reference TRBV5-6 and TRBJ1-5, the complete variable domain is DAGVTQSPTHLIKTRGQQVTLRCSPKSGHDTVSWYQQALGQGPQFIFQYYEEEERQRGNFPDRFSGHQFPNYSSELNVNALLLGDSALYLCASSPGGNQPQHFGDGTRLSIL.

Regarding this clone: Within the sample, other DNA sequences also encode this same CDR3. The CDR3 is CASSLGGGADEQFF. As DNA, the CDR3 is TGCGCCAGCAGCTTAGGCGGGGGGGCCGATGAGCAGTTCTTC. J is TRBJ2-1 and V is TRBV5-1; TRBD2 matches 9 bases. CDR1 is SGHRS and CDR2 is YFSETQ in the germline V gene. J was trimmed by 8 bases and V by 2 bases; bases with no gene match: 5. The CDR3 extends over 14 amino acids. Filled out from reference TRBV5-1 and TRBJ2-1, the complete variable domain reads KAGVTQTPRYLIKTRGQQVTLSCSPISGHRSVSWYQQTPGQGLQFLFEYFSETQRNKGNFPGRFSGRQFSNSRSEMNVSTLELGDSALYLCASSLGGGADEQFFGPGTRLTVL.

The gene calls are TRBV7-8 and TRBJ2-5; a weak D match, TRBD2 (7 bases). Per germline, CDR1 SGHVS and CDR2 FQNEAQ. V dropped 0 bases and J dropped 5 bases, with 13 bases sitting between them. The CDR3 is 15 residues long. CDR3 in amino acids: CASSLAPGGRETQYF. The CDR3 DNA follows: TGTGCCAGCAGCTTAGCCCCGGGGGGCCGGGAGACCCAGTACTTC.

The V gene is TRBV6-5, the J gene TRBJ1-2, with 10 bases that match TRBD1. The CDR3 is 14 residues long. V was clipped by 5 bases and J by 2 bases; unmatched bases: 2. The germline CDR1 and CDR2 sequences are MNHEY and SVGAGI. The chain's CDR3 is CASSKGQGNYGYTF. The CDR3 DNA is TGTGCCAGCAGTAAGGGACAGGGGAACTATGGCTACACCTTC.

V gene TRBV19 combines with J gene TRBJ2-1, with no clear D. The CDR3 has 15 residues. Per the germline V gene, CDR1 is LNHDA and CDR2 is SQIVND (reference sequence). V dropped 8 bases and J dropped 2 bases, with 16 bases sitting between them. This chain's CDR3 is CASQPTENPYNEQFF. The CDR3 DNA reads as TGTGCCAGTCAGCCCACAGAAAACCCCTACAATGAGCAGTTCTTC.

The V call is TRBV19, the J call TRBJ2-5, with a weak D call TRBD2 (6 bases). CDR1 is LNHDA and CDR2 is SQIVND in the germline V gene (reference sequence). The CDR3 contains 17 residues. V dropped 0 bases and J dropped 2 bases, with 16 bases sitting between them. The CDR3 sequence: CASSIDSVGGGQETQYF. The CDR3 bases are TGTGCCAGTAGTATAGATTCGGTGGGCGGAGGGCAAGAGACCCAGTACTTC.

The chain employs TRBV6-1 and TRBJ2-7; the D gene is possibly TRBD1 (6 bases). From germline, CDR1 is MNHNS and CDR2 SASEGT. Trimming removed 2 bases from V and 3 bases from J, with 8 bases in between. This CDR3 spans 13 amino acids. CDR3: CASSETQGYEQYV. Here the CDR3 DNA reads TGTGCCAGCAGTGAAACACAGGGCTACGAGCAGTACGTC.

This clone was detected many times. This chain links TRBV19 with TRBJ2-5; D uncertain. The V gene lost 0 bases and the J gene lost 4 bases, with 6 bases spanning the gap. The CDR3 is made up of 13 amino acids. Germline CDR1 is LNHDA and CDR2 is SQIVND (reference sequence). In DNA form, the CDR3 reads TGTGCCAGTAGTATAGATCTTAGAGAGACCCAGTACTTC. As protein: CASSIDLRETQYF.

The rearrangement uses TRBV7-2 and TRBJ2-1; 10 nucleotides align to TRBD2. CDR1 is SGHTA, CDR2 FQGNSA, per germline. V shed 5 bases and J 3 bases; nucleotides not matched to a gene: 10. The CDR3 spans 17 residues. The CDR3 DNA sequence: TGTGCCAGCAGCGACCCGGGGGCTAGCGGGGGCTACAATGAGCAGTTCTTC. This codes for CASSDPGASGGYNEQFF.

The V gene is TRBV24-1, the J gene TRBJ1-2; maybe TRBD1 (6 bases). The V and J ends lost 3 bases and 4 bases respectively, with 14 bases between them. In germline, CDR1 is KGHDR, CDR2 SFDVKD. There are 15 residues in the CDR3. The CDR3 reads CATSDPTGSGYGYTF. In nucleotides, the CDR3 is TGTGCCACCAGTGATCCCACAGGGAGTGGCTATGGCTACACCTTC.

The chain joins TRBV2 to TRBJ1-1; TRBD1 might be the D (6 bases). Between the trimmed V and J ends, which lost 6 bases and 4 bases, there was a span of 18 bases. This CDR3 spans 15 amino acids. Germline V lookup: CDR1 SNHLY, CDR2 FYNNEI. As DNA, the CDR3 is TGTGCCAGCAGCGGCCTAGGACAGTTGATCACTGAAGCTTTCTTT. It is translated as CASSGLGQLITEAFF.